Below are 11 T cell receptor beta chains sequenced from a single sample in a study of Graves' ophthalmopathy and Graves' hyperthyroidism. Amplification of the TCR beta CDR3 regions used RNA transcripts (as template). HTBI primers served in a first-round RT-PCR, which a second-round multiplex PCR followed. TCRdb independently ran MiXCR on the multiplex PCR reads; one entry per CDR3 protein. The table has around 1,200,000 distinct CDR3 sequences, about two fifths seen once. The sequenced sample consisted of peripheral blood or thyroid tissue (not recorded which). The receptors originated from an adult man with Graves' hyperthyroidism.

This clonotype was observed a handful of times. The chain joins TRBV20-1 to TRBJ2-2; perhaps TRBD2 as D (5 bases). V was shortened by 0 bases and J by 4 bases, with 15 bases between the two germline ends. CDR3 length equals 16 residues. Germline V CDR1 and CDR2: DFQATT, SNEGSKA (reference sequence). CDR3 DNA sequence: TGCAGTGCTAGAGATCGAGGGAGCGAGGGCACCGGGGAGCTGTTTTTT. Its translation: CSARDRGSEGTGELFF.

This chain joins TRBV29-1 and TRBJ1-4; no definite D call. The CDR3 is 14 amino acids. The V gene's germline CDR1 is SQVTM and CDR2 ANQGSEA. The V end lost 3 bases, the J end lost 7 bases, and 15 bases lay between the germline ends. The CDR3 reads CSVDTTAGLEKLFF. The CDR3 DNA is TGCAGCGTTGACACCACTGCCGGACTTGAAAAACTGTTTTTT.

Remarks on this clonotype: It may be a read error: a sequence one base away is much more abundant. The rearrangement joins TRBV7-2 to TRBJ1-1; no firm D call. CDR3 length: 13 amino acids. V lost 8 bases and J 3 bases, leaving 13 bases between the germline ends. The germline V gene encodes CDR1 SGHTA and CDR2 FQGNSA. The CDR3 bases are TGTGCCAGCGCTTTGAGCTTTTACACTGAAGCTTTCTTT. This translates into CASALSFYTEAFF.

This clonotype was seen a handful of times. The chain carries TRBV2 and TRBJ1-3; D gene unclear. Deletions cut 3 bases from V and 4 bases from J, with 10 bases between. CDR1 is SNHLY, CDR2 FYNNEI, per germline. The CDR3 is made up of 14 amino acids. DNA of the CDR3: TGTGCCAGCAGTGACGGACGGAGGGGAAACACCATATATTTT. Amino acid sequence: CASSDGRRGNTIYF. Drawing the rest from reference TRBV2 and TRBJ1-3, the complete variable domain is EPEVTQTPSHQVTQMGQEVILRCVPISNHLYFYWYRQILGQKVEFLVSFYNNEISEKSEIFDDQFSVERPDGSNFTLKIRSTKLEDSAMYFCASSDGRRGNTIYFGEGSWLTVV.

This clonotype was counted many times. This rearrangement joins TRBV7-2 to TRBJ2-5; no clear D gene. V gave up 4 bases and J gave up 2 bases, with 11 bases separating them. This CDR3 has 14 residues. Per the germline V gene, CDR1 is SGHTA and CDR2 is FQGNSA. CDR3 DNA: TGTGCCAGCAGCTCCCTGGGCGGACAAGAGACCCAGTACTTC. Its translation: CASSSLGGQETQYF.

This clonotype appeared many times. The gene calls are TRBV7-6 and TRBJ2-5, with D uncertain. CDR3 length equals 13 residues. Germline values: CDR1 SGHVS, CDR2 FNYEAQ. Deletions cut 5 bases from V and 5 bases from J, with 12 bases between. CDR3 loop: CASSPEIGETQYF. In DNA form, the CDR3 reads TGTGCCAGCAGCCCCGAAATCGGGGAGACCCAGTACTTC. Drawing the rest from reference TRBV7-6 and TRBJ2-5, the complete variable domain is GAGVSQSPRYKVTKRGQDVALRCDPISGHVSLYWYRQALGQGPEFLTYFNYEAQQDKSGLPNDRFSAERPEGSISTLTIQRTEQRDSAMYRCASSPEIGETQYFGPGTRLLVL.

This clonotype was counted a few times. The chain's CDR3 is CSVAGTSGGSQYF. The DNA of the CDR3 is TGCAGCGTTGCGGGGACTAGCGGGGGGTCCCAGTACTTC. The J gene is TRBJ2-5, the V gene TRBV29-1; 15 bases agree with TRBD2. The CDR3 has 13 residues. Germline CDR1 and CDR2: SQVTM and ANQGSEA. The ends lost 4 bases at V and 9 bases at J; junction bases unmatched: 3.

This clonotype was seen a few times. V is TRBV6-1 and J is TRBJ1-2; 11 positions match TRBD1. This CDR3 is 15 amino acids long. Trimming took 7 bases from V and 3 from J; bases not matched to a gene: 7. CDR1 MNHNS and CDR2 SASEGT come from the germline V gene. The CDR3 region has the DNA TGTGCCAGCACTCTCCGGGACAGGGGGGACTATGGCTACACCTTC. It is translated as CASTLRDRGDYGYTF.

This clonotype appeared a few times. Possible read error: a much larger clone is one base away. A read error is likely, as this CDR3 ends without the conserved phenylalanine or tryptophan. CDR3 sequence (DNA): TGCAGTGCTAGTAGGGACAGGACCTACGAGCAGTACCTC. Its translation is CSASRDRTYEQYL. V gene TRBV20-1 combines with J gene TRBJ2-7; 8 bases map to TRBD1. The V and J ends lost 3 bases and 2 bases, in that order; junction bases with no gene match: 3. Germline V gives CDR1 DFQATT, CDR2 SNEGSKA (reference sequence). This CDR3 spans 13 amino acids.

This clonotype showed up just a few times. The V call is TRBV5-4, the J call TRBJ1-2, with 10 bases lining up with TRBD1. V was clipped by 3 bases and J by 0 bases; unmatched bases: 8. CDR1 and CDR2 (germline): SGHNT, YYREEE (reference sequence). There are 17 residues in the CDR3. The DNA of the CDR3 is TGTGCCAGCAGCTCGAGGACAGGGGGTCTCTCTAACTATGGCTACACCTTC. Translated: CASSSRTGGLSNYGYTF.

This clonotype was recorded at least ten times. This chain joins TRBV7-9 and TRBJ1-4; the D is unclear. V lost 3 bases and J 6 bases, leaving 5 bases between the germline ends. CDR3 length: 12 residues. CDR1 is SEHNR, CDR2 FQNEAQ, per germline (reference sequence). CDR3 coding DNA: TGTGCCAGCAGCTTCTATGATGAAAAACTGTTTTTT. This gives the protein CASSFYDEKLFF.